The 17 T cell receptor beta chains given below trace back to one sample, sequenced in a study of lymphopenia after photon versus proton radiotherapy. The repertoire was sequenced with immunoSEQ multiplex PCR; TCRdb's copy has only in-frame clones and lacks some. The sample consists of about 18,000 clones, approximately 82% of them appearing once. The sequences come from peripheral blood, collected from a patient treated with proton-based radiotherapy. The source of these receptors is a man in his 70s with pancreatic cancer.

This chain joins TRBV30 and TRBJ2-7; D remains unclear. This CDR3 comprises 13 residues. The V end lost 0 bases, the J end lost 4 bases, and 10 bases lay between the germline ends. The germline CDR1 and CDR2 sequences are GTSNPN and SVGIG (reference sequence). CDR3 sequence: CAWSVRRYYEQYF. In DNA, the CDR3 is TGTGCCTGGAGTGTTCGTCGGTATTACGAGCAGTACTTC.

The chain combines TRBV10-1 with TRBJ1-1; no clear D. V was trimmed by 2 bases and J by 1 base, leaving 11 bases between them. The CDR3 sequence is 15 residues long. Germline-derived CDR1 and CDR2 are WNHNN and SYGVQD (reference sequence). For the CDR3, the DNA is TGCGCCAGCAGTGAGGATAACAAGGGGAACACTGAAGCTTTCTTT. Translating it yields CASSEDNKGNTEAFF.

The rearrangement joins TRBV11-2 to TRBJ2-3, with D hard to call. The germline V gene encodes CDR1 SGHAT and CDR2 FQNNGV. V was trimmed by 1 base and J by 0 bases, leaving 5 bases between them. There are 14 residues in the CDR3. The CDR3 coding sequence is TGTGCCAGCAGCTTAGGTGGGAGCACAGATACGCAGTATTTT. Translation: CASSLGGSTDTQYF.

The chain has TRBV10-3 and TRBJ1-3; D is ambiguous. V lost 9 bases to trimming and J lost 2 bases, with 14 bases between them. The CDR3 has 14 amino acids. Germline V gene sequence: CDR1 ENHRY, CDR2 SYGVKD. The CDR3 nucleotides read TGTGCCATGAGCGAGGGAACGACTGGAAACACCATATATTTT. Encoded protein: CAMSEGTTGNTIYF.

Details on this clone: A read error may account for a junction end that differs from germline. The chain couples TRBV29-1 to TRBJ2-3; 10 bases are shared with TRBD1. From germline, CDR1 is SQVTM and CDR2 ANQGSEA. CDR3 length: 11 residues. CDR3 coding DNA: TGCAGCGTTGGGGATCCGGGACAGGGGAATTTT. The encoded protein is CSVGDPGQGNF.

This clone occurred a few times. The chain joins TRBV5-1 to TRBJ2-3; D possibly corresponds to TRBD2 (5 bases). CDR1 and CDR2 (germline): SGHRS, YFSETQ. The CDR3 has 16 amino acids. V lost 2 bases, J lost 2 bases, and 15 bases lay in between. DNA of the CDR3: TGCGCCAGCAGCTTTGGGGAGAGCAGGACCACAGATACGCAGTATTTT. This encodes CASSFGESRTTDTQYF. The variable domain in full, completed from reference TRBV5-1 and TRBJ2-3, reads KAGVTQTPRYLIKTRGQQVTLSCSPISGHRSVSWYQQTPGQGLQFLFEYFSETQRNKGNFPGRFSGRQFSNSRSEMNVSTLELGDSALYLCASSFGESRTTDTQYFGPGTRLTVL.

The chain recombines TRBV30 with TRBJ2-1, with D uncertain. V gave up 1 base and J gave up 7 bases, with 8 bases separating them. This CDR3 comprises 12 residues. Germline CDR1 is GTSNPN and CDR2 is SVGIG (reference sequence). The CDR3 bases are TGTGCCTGGAGTGAGCTCCGGAATGAGCAGTTCTTC. Translating gives CAWSELRNEQFF.

This clone was observed a few times. The CDR3 coding sequence is TGCGCCAGCAGCTTGTTGGAAGGGATTTACACCGGGGAGCTGTTTTTT. It yields the protein CASSLLEGIYTGELFF. The chain joins TRBV5-1 to TRBJ2-2, with unresolved D. This CDR3 has 16 amino acids. CDR1 is SGHRS and CDR2 is YFSETQ in the germline V gene. The V gene lost 1 base and the J gene lost 3 bases, with 13 bases spanning the gap.

The V and J genes are TRBV4-2 and TRBJ1-1; a weak D match, TRBD1 (6 bases). CDR3 length equals 14 residues. CDR1 is LGHNA and CDR2 is YNFKEQ in the germline V gene. V shed 4 bases and J shed 4 bases, with 13 bases lying between them. The CDR3 DNA reads TGTGCCAGCAGCCGAAGGGGGGGCGGCACTGAAGCTTTCTTT. Translation gives CASSRRGGGTEAFF.

This clone was counted a single time. The rearrangement links TRBV6-5 to TRBJ2-5; D remains ambiguous. In germline, CDR1 is MNHEY, CDR2 SVGAGI. This CDR3 comprises 15 residues. The ends were cut back, 7 bases at V and 2 bases at J, with 17 bases in the middle. For the CDR3, the DNA is TGTGCCAGCACACGTCAAAGGGCTGGGCAAGAGACCCAGTACTTC. Protein: CASTRQRAGQETQYF.

This clone was counted only a few times. The chain uses TRBV5-4 and TRBJ1-1; D may be TRBD1 (5 bases). CDR3 length equals 13 residues. Germline assignment: CDR1 SGHNT and CDR2 YYREEE (reference sequence). Trimming pared 5 bases from V and 1 base from J, leaving 9 bases between. CDR3 loop: CASRIGGNTEAFF. CDR3 nucleotide sequence: TGTGCCAGCAGAATCGGGGGGAACACTGAAGCTTTCTTT.

The chain recombines TRBV7-7 with TRBJ2-5, with D perhaps matching TRBD1 or TRBD2 (5 bases each). Trimming took off 1 base at V and 2 bases at J, with 5 bases between the two ends. Germline V gene sequence: CDR1 SSHAT, CDR2 FNYEAQ (reference sequence). This CDR3 spans 13 amino acids. DNA for the CDR3: TGTGCCAGCAGCTTAGGGGGGCAAGAGACCCAGTACTTC. Encoded protein: CASSLGGQETQYF.

The J gene is TRBJ1-4, the V gene TRBV19; the D gene is possibly TRBD1 (6 bases). The CDR3 consists of 13 residues. Trimming stripped 6 bases from V and 8 bases from J, with 13 bases between. Germline V lookup: CDR1 LNHDA, CDR2 SQIVND (reference sequence). DNA for the CDR3: TGTGCCAGTAGCTCTACAGGGAGCGAAAAACTGTTTTTT. Translating gives CASSSTGSEKLFF.

This clone has only one observation. The V gene is TRBV13, the J gene TRBJ2-5, with D perhaps matching TRBD2 (6 bases). The CDR3 contains 13 residues. CDR1 PRHDT and CDR2 FYEKMQ come from the germline V gene (reference sequence). With 1 base removed from V and 4 bases from J, the gap between germline ends came to 7 bases. The CDR3 is CASSLVRGETQYF. Here the CDR3 DNA reads TGTGCCAGCAGCTTAGTGCGGGGAGAGACCCAGTACTTC.

The V gene is TRBV19, the J gene TRBJ1-1; 9 bases are shared with TRBD1. V lost 7 bases to trimming and J lost 3 bases; unmatched junction nucleotides: 6. Germline CDR1 reads LNHDA; CDR2 reads SQIVND (reference sequence). The CDR3 is 14 residues long. The DNA of the CDR3 is TGTGCCAGTACCATACAGGGGGCAGACACTGAAGCTTTCTTT. Amino acid sequence: CASTIQGADTEAFF.

The chain uses TRBV6-1 and TRBJ1-1; D is unclear. From germline, CDR1 is MNHNS and CDR2 SASEGT. V lost 8 bases and J lost 1, with 14 bases in between. The CDR3 has 14 residues. The CDR3 is CASAELLTNTEAFF. The DNA of the CDR3 is TGTGCCAGCGCGGAACTGTTGACGAACACTGAAGCTTTCTTT.

This rearrangement joins TRBV11-2 to TRBJ2-2; D may be TRBD1 (6 bases). V was pared by 1 base and J by 8 bases, with 14 bases between. The CDR3 is 15 residues long. CDR1 is SGHAT, CDR2 FQNNGV, per germline. Here the CDR3 reads CASSLVFTGPGELFF. The CDR3 DNA reads as TGTGCCAGCAGCTTAGTGTTTACAGGGCCGGGGGAGCTGTTTTTT.